Sequencing of this TCR beta chain was carried out in a study of neoadjuvant anti-PD-1 for oral cavity cancer. Study summary: Patients without progression got a fourth dose around day 43.

This clone has just a few counts. Its matching antigen is unknown. Sequencing used immunoSEQ multiplex PCR; TCRdb keeps in-frame clones, though not all of them. The sample gives about 7,200 clones, 60% of which show up once; about 6% is in the top ten. The patients had HPV-negative, locally advanced oral cavity squamous cell carcinoma. Findings and limits, study-wide: Pretreatment Treg/Th17 ratio correlated inversely with post-treatment tumor clonality.

Trimming stripped 6 bases from V and 2 bases from J, with 14 bases between. The V gene's germline CDR1 is MDHEN and CDR2 SYDVKM. The CDR3 sequence is 14 residues long. The chain combines TRBV28 with TRBJ2-7, with D uncertain. Sample: tumor tissue, taken before nivolumab (anti-PD-1) treatment. This clonotype was sampled from a person aged 35 to 85 with oral cavity squamous cell carcinoma. This chain's CDR3 is CASSPPGLTYEQYF. CDR3 DNA: TGTGCCAGCAGCCCACCGGGCCTCACCTACGAGCAGTACTTC.